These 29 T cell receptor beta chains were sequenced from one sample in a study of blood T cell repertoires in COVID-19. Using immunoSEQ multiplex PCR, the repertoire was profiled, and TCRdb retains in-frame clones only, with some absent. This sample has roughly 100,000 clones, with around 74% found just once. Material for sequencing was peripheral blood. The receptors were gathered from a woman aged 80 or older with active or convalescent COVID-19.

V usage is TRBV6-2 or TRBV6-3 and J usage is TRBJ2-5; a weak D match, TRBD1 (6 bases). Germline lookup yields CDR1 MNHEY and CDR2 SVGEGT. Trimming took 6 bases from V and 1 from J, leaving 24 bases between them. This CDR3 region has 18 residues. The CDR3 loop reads CASSQFDVRWDTQETQYF. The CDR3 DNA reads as TGTGCCAGCAGCCAGTTCGATGTCCGCTGGGACACCCAAGAGACCCAGTACTTC.

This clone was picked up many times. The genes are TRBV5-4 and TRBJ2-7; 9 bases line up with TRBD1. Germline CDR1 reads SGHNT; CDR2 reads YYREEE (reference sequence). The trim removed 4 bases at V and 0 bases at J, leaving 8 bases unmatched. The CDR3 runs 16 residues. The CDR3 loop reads CASSPAGTGSSYEQYF. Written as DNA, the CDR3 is TGTGCCAGCAGCCCCGCCGGGACAGGGAGCTCCTACGAGCAGTACTTC.

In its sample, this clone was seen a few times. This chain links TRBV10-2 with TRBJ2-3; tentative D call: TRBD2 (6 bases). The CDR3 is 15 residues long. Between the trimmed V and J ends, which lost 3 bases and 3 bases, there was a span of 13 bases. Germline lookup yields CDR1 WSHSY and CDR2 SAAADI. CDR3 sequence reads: CASSDFLRDTDTQYF. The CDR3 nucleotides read TGCGCCAGCAGTGATTTTTTGCGGGATACAGATACGCAGTATTTT.

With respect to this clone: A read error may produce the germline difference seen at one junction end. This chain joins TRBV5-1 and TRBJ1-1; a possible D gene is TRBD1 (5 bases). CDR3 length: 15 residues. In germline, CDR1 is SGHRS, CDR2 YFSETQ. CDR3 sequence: CASSPSGTRGTEAFF. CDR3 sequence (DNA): TGTGCCAGCAGCCCGTCCGGGACTAGGGGCACTGAAGCTTTCTTT.

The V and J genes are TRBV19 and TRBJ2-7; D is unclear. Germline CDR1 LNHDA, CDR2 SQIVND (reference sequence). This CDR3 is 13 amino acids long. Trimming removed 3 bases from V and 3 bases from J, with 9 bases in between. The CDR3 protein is CASSISQHYEQYF. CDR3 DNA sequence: TGTGCCAGTAGTATCTCACAACACTACGAGCAGTACTTC.

Written as DNA, the CDR3 is TGTGCCAGCGAAACCGCACAGGGAGGGTATGAAAAACTGTTTTTT. The encoded protein is CASETAQGGYEKLFF. The chain combines TRBV6-5 with TRBJ1-4, with a possible D match to TRBD1 (6 bases). Germline V gene lookup returns CDR1 MNHEY and CDR2 SVGAGI. This CDR3 has 15 residues. The germline V and J ends were trimmed by 8 bases and 6 bases, with 19 bases remaining between them.

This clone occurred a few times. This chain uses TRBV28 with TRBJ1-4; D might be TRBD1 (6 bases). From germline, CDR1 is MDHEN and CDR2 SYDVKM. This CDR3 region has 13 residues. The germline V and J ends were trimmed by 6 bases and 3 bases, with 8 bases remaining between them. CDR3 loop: CASRWGPNEKLFF. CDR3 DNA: TGTGCCAGCAGGTGGGGGCCTAATGAAAAACTGTTTTTT. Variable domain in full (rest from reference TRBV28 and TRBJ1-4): DVKVTQSSRYLVKRTGEKVFLECVQDMDHENMFWYRQDPGLGLRLIYFSYDVKMKEKGDIPEGYSVSREKKERFSLILESASTNQTSMYLCASRWGPNEKLFFGSGTQLSVL.

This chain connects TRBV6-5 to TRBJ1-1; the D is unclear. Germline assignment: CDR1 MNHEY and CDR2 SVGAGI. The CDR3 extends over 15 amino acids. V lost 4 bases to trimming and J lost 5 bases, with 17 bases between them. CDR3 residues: CASSSGLTMGTEAFF. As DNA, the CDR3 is TGTGCCAGCAGTTCCGGACTCACGATGGGAACTGAAGCTTTCTTT.

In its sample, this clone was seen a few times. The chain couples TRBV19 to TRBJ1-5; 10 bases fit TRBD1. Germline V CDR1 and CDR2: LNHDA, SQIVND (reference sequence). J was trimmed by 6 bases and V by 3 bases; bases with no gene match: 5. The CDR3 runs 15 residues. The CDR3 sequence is CASSMGDRGPQPQHF. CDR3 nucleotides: TGTGCCAGTAGTATGGGCGACAGGGGGCCTCAGCCCCAGCATTTT.

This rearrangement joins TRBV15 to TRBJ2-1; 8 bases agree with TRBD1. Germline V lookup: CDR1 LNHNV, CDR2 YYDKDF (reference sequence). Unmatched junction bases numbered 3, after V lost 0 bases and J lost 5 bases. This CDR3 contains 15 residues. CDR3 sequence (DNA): TGTGCCACCAGCAGAGACCGGACAGGGAACAATGAGCAGTTCTTC. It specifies CATSRDRTGNNEQFF. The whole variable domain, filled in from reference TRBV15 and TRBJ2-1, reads DAMVIQNPRYQVTQFGKPVTLSCSQTLNHNVMYWYQQKSSQAPKLLFHYYDKDFNNEADTPDNFQSRRPNTSFCFLDIRSPGLGDTAMYLCATSRDRTGNNEQFFGPGTRLTVL.

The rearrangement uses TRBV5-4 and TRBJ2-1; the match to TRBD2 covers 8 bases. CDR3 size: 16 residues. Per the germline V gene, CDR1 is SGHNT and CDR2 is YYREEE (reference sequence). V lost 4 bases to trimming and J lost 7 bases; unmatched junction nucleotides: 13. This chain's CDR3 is CASSRPSGSLGNEQFF. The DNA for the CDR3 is TGTGCCAGCAGCCGCCCCAGCGGGAGTCTGGGGAATGAGCAGTTCTTC.

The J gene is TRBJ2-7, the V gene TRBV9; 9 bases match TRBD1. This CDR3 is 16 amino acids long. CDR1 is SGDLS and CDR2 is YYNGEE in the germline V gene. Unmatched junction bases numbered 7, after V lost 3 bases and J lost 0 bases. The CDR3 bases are TGTGCCAGCAGCGACTCCGGGACAGGGCTCTCCTACGAGCAGTACTTC. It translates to CASSDSGTGLSYEQYF.

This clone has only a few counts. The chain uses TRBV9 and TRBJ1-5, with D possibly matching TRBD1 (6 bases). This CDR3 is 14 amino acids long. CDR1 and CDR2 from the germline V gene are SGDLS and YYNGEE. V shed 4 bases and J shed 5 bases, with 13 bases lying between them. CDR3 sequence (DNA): TGTGCCAGCAGCTTCGGACAGAAAGATCAGCCCCAGCATTTT. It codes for CASSFGQKDQPQHF. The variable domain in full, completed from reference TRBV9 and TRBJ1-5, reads DSGVTQTPKHLITATGQRVTLRCSPRSGDLSVYWYQQSLDQGLQFLIQYYNGEERAKGNILERFSAQQFPDLHSELNLSSLELGDSALYFCASSFGQKDQPQHFGDGTRLSIL.

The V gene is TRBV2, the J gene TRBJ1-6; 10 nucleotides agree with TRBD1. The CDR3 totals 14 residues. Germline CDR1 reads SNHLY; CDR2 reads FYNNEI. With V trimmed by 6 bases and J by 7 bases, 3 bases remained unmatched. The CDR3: CASSGGQGNSPLHF. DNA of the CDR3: TGTGCCAGCAGCGGGGGACAGGGGAATTCACCCCTCCACTTT.

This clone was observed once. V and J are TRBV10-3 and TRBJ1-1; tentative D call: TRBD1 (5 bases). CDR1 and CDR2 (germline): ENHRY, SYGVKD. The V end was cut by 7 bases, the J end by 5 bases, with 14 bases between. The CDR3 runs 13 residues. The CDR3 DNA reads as TGTGCCATCACCCCGACAGCTCAGACTGAAGCTTTCTTT. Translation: CAITPTAQTEAFF.

The DNA of the CDR3 is TGTGCCAGCAGCCGAGACTGTGCGTATAATTCACCCCTCCACTTT. Translating gives CASSRDCAYNSPLHF. The chain couples TRBV21-1 to TRBJ1-6. TRBV21-1 is termed a pseudogene. The CDR3 spans 15 residues.

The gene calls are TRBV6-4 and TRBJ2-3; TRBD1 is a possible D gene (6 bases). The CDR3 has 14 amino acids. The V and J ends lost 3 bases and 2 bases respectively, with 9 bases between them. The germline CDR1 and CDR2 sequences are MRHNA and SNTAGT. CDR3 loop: CASSEQGSTDTQYF. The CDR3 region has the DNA TGTGCCAGCAGTGAACAGGGATCCACAGATACGCAGTATTTT.

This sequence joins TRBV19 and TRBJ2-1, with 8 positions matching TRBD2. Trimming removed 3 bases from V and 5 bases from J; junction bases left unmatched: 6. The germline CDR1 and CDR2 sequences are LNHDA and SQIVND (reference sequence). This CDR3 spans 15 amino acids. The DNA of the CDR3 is TGTGCCAGTAGTATTACCGGGACTAGGCACAATGAGCAGTTCTTC. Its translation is CASSITGTRHNEQFF.

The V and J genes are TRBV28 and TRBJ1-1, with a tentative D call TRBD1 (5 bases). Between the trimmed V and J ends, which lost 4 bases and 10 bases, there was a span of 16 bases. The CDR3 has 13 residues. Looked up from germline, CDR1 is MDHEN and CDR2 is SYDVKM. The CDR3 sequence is CASSSKWGGRAFF. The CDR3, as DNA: TGTGCCAGCAGTTCCAAATGGGGCGGGAGAGCTTTCTTT.

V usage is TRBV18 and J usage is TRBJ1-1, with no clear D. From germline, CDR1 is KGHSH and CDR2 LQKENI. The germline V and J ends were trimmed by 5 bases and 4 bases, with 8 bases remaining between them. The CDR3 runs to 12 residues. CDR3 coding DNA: TGTGCCAGCTCAGGAGGAGCCACTGAAGCTTTCTTT. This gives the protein CASSGGATEAFF. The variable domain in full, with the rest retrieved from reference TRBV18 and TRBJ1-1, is NAGVMQNPRHLVRRRGQEARLRCSPMKGHSHVYWYRQLPEEGLKFMVYLQKENIIDESGMPKERFSAEFPKEGPSILRIQQVVRGDSAAYFCASSGGATEAFFGQGTRLTVV.

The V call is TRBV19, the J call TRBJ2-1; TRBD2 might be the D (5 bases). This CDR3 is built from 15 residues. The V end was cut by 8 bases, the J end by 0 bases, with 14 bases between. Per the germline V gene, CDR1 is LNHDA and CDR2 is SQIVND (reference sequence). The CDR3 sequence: CASWDRTASYNEQFF. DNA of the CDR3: TGTGCCAGTTGGGATAGGACTGCCTCCTACAATGAGCAGTTCTTC.

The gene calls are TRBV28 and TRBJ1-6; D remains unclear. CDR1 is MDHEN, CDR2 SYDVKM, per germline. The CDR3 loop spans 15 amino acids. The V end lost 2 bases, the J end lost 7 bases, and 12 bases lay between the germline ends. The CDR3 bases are TGTGCCAGCAGTTTAAGTGCAGTTAAGAATTCACCCCTCCACTTT. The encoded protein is CASSLSAVKNSPLHF.

In DNA form, the CDR3 reads TGTGCCAGCAGCTTACGGAAAGGGACTAGCGGGTGGCAGGCGGATGAGCAGTTCTTC. Protein: CASSLRKGTSGWQADEQFF. This chain links TRBV11-2 with TRBJ2-1; 12 positions agree with TRBD2. The CDR3 has 19 residues. CDR1 is SGHAT and CDR2 is FQNNGV in the germline V gene. Trimming cost V 2 bases and J 8 bases; bases outside gene matches: 16.

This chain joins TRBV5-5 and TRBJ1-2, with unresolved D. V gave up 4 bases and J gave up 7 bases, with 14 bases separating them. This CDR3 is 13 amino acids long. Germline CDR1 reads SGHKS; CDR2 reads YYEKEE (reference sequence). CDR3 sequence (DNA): TGTGCCAGCAGCGTGACTCCTTCGGGTGGCTACACCTTC. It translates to CASSVTPSGGYTF.

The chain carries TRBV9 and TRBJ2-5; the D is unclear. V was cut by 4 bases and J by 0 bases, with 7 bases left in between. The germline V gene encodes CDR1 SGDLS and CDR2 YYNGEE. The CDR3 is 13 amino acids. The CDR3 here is CASSPPYQETQYF. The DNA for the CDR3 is TGTGCCAGCAGCCCCCCATACCAAGAGACCCAGTACTTC. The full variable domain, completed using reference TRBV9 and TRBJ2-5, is DSGVTQTPKHLITATGQRVTLRCSPRSGDLSVYWYQQSLDQGLQFLIQYYNGEERAKGNILERFSAQQFPDLHSELNLSSLELGDSALYFCASSPPYQETQYFGPGTRLLVL.

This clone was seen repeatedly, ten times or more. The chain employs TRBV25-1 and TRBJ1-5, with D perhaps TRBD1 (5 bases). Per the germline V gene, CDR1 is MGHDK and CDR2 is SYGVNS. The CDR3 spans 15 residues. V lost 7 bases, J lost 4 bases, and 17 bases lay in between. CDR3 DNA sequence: TGTGCCAGCATGGAGGGGAACCCACCTAATCAGCCCCAGCATTTT. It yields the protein CASMEGNPPNQPQHF. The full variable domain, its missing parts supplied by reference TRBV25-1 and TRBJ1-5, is EADIYQTPRYLVIGTGKKITLECSQTMGHDKMYWYQQDPGMELHLIHYSYGVNSTEKGDLSSESTVSRIRTEHFPLTLESARPSHTSQYLCASMEGNPPNQPQHFGDGTRLSIL.

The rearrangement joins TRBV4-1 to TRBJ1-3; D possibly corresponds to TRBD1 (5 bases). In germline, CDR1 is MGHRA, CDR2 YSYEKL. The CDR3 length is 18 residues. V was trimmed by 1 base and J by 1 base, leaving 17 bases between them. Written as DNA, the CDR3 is TGCGCCAGCAGCCAAGTCGAACGGAGGGGTCGGTCTGGAAACACCATATATTTT. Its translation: CASSQVERRGRSGNTIYF.

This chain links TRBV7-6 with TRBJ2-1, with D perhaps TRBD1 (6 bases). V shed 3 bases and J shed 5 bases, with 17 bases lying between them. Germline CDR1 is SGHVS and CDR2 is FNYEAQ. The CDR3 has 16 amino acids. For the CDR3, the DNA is TGTGCCAGCAGCTTGACGGCAGGGGCCCCACACAATGAGCAGTTCTTC. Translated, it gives CASSLTAGAPHNEQFF. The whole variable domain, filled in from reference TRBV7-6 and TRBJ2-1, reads GAGVSQSPRYKVTKRGQDVALRCDPISGHVSLYWYRQALGQGPEFLTYFNYEAQQDKSGLPNDRFSAERPEGSISTLTIQRTEQRDSAMYRCASSLTAGAPHNEQFFGPGTRLTVL.

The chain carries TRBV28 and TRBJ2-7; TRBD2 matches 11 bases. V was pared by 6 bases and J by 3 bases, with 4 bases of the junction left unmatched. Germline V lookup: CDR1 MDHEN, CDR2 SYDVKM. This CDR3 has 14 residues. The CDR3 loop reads CASRPSGRFYEQYF. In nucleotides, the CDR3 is TGTGCCAGCAGGCCTAGCGGGAGGTTCTACGAGCAGTACTTC.